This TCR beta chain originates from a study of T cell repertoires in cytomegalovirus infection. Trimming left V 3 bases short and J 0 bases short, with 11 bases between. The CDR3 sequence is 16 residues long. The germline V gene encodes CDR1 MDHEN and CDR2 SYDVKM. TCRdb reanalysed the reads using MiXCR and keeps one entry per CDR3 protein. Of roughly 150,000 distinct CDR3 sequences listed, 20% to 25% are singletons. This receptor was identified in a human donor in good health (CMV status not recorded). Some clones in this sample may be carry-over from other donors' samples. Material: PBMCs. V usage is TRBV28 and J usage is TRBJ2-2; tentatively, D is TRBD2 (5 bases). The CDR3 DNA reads TGTGCCAGCAGTTTCAGCGGATCCACGAACACCGGGGAGCTGTTTTTT. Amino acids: CASSFSGSTNTGELFF.